What follows is one TCR beta chain and its context. This sample was included in a study of blood T cell repertoires in COVID-19. About the study: There were acute and convalescent COVID-19 samples, and they came from the United States, Italy and Spain.

Original handling: Reference gene primer amplification yielded estimated nucleated cell counts. Repertoires were generated with immunoSEQ multiplex PCR, while TCRdb's copy carries only in-frame clones and drops some. D and trimming come from the DNA, and the V and J calls and clone size come from that table. The sample consists of under 200,000 clones, roughly 90% of them appearing once. Cohorts were determined from participant-reported clinical history. Two negative PCRs, clearance, or symptom resolution had been documented for recovered Cohort 3 donors. The CDR3 loop spans 15 amino acids. Germline CDR1 is SNHLY and CDR2 is FYNNEI. V lost 4 bases, J lost 4 bases, and 9 bases stayed unmatched.

The TCR sequence derives from a woman aged 45-60 years who had recovered from COVID-19. Sequences were obtained from PBMCs or T cells enriched from blood (not recorded which). The V gene is TRBV2, the J gene TRBJ2-7, with 8 positions matching TRBD1. The CDR3 protein is CASSGRGRGQYEQYF. The CDR3 coding sequence is TGTGCCAGCAGTGGGCGGGGCAGGGGGCAATACGAGCAGTACTTC.